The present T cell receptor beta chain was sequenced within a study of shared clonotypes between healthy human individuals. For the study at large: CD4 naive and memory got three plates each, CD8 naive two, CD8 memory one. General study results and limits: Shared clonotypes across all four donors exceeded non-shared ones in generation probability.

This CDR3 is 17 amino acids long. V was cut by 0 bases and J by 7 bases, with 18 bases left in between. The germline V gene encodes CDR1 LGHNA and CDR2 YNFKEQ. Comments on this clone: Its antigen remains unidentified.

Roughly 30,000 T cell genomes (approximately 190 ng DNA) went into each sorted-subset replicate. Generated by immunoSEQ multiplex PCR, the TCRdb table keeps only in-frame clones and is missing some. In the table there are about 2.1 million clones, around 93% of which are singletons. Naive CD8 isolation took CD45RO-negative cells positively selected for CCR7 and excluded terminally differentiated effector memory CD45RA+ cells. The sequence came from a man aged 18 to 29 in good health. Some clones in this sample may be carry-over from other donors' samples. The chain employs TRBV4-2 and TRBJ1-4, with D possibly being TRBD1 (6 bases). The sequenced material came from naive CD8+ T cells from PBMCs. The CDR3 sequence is CASSQDQGTGRSEKLFF. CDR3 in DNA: TGTGCCAGCAGCCAAGATCAGGGTACAGGGAGGTCTGAAAAACTGTTTTTT.